These 22 T cell receptor beta chains came from one sample sequenced in a study of cytomegalovirus exposure and HLA in healthy donors. Clones were sequenced by immunoSEQ multiplex PCR, and TCRdb holds only the in-frame ones, with some missing. The sample holds more than 95,000 clones, 75% to 90% seen once. Specimen: PBMCs. These receptors originate from a woman aged 18 to 35 in good health and CMV-seronegative.

This clone was counted a single time. This sequence joins TRBV15 and TRBJ1-1, with D perhaps TRBD1 (5 bases). This CDR3 contains 16 residues. The germline CDR1 and CDR2 sequences are LNHNV and YYDKDF (reference sequence). V dropped 5 bases and J dropped 3 bases, with 19 bases sitting between them. This CDR3 reads CATSRALGGSDTEAFF. The CDR3 DNA sequence: TGTGCCACCAGCCGTGCCCTTGGGGGGTCGGACACTGAAGCTTTCTTT.

The chain recombines TRBV6-5 with TRBJ1-2; TRBD1 might be the D (6 bases). This CDR3 comprises 14 residues. The V end was cut by 0 bases, the J end by 7 bases, with 12 bases between. From germline, CDR1 is MNHEY and CDR2 SVGAGI. CDR3 coding DNA: TGTGCCAGCAGTTACTCGTCAGGGGCAATTGGCTACACCTTC. Encoded protein: CASSYSSGAIGYTF.

This chain joins TRBV4-1 and TRBJ2-7; 7 nucleotides match TRBD1. The CDR3 spans 13 residues. Germline CDR1 reads MGHRA; CDR2 reads YSYEKL. J lost 0 bases, V lost 4 bases, and 0 bases had no gene match. CDR3 nucleotide sequence: TGCGCCAGCAGCCCAGGGGGCTCCTACGAGCAGTACTTC. Amino acids: CASSPGGSYEQYF.

V gene TRBV12-5 combines with J gene TRBJ2-1, with D possibly matching TRBD1 (5 bases). With 6 bases removed from V and 2 bases from J, the gap between germline ends came to 14 bases. The CDR3 is made up of 15 amino acids. Germline CDR1 LGHNT, CDR2 FRNRAP. The CDR3 spells CASGARDSPYNEQFF. CDR3 sequence (DNA): TGTGCTAGTGGGGCCAGGGATTCCCCCTACAATGAGCAGTTCTTC.

The chain recombines TRBV29-1 with TRBJ2-5, with D possibly matching TRBD2 (6 bases). The CDR3 has 13 amino acids. V gave up 1 base and J gave up 4 bases, with 10 bases separating them. CDR1 is SQVTM, CDR2 ANQGSEA, per germline. The CDR3 sequence: CSVEASGVETQYF. CDR3 bases: TGCAGCGTTGAAGCCTCGGGAGTAGAGACCCAGTACTTC.

The chain combines TRBV19 with TRBJ2-1; TRBD2 matches at 10 bases. V trimming: 4 bases; J trimming: 3 bases; junction bases outside the gene matches: 9. The germline CDR1 and CDR2 sequences are LNHDA and SQIVND (reference sequence). There are 17 residues in the CDR3. The CDR3 coding sequence is TGTGCCAGTAGTACACAGGGACTAGCGAAAAGCTACAATGAGCAGTTCTTC. Translated, it gives CASSTQGLAKSYNEQFF.

On this clone itself: The junction departs from germline at one end; a sequencing error may be responsible. V usage is TRBV2 and J usage is TRBJ1-5, with a weak D call TRBD1 (6 bases). CDR3 length equals 16 residues. The V gene's germline CDR1 is SNHLY and CDR2 FYNNEI. The CDR3 coding sequence is TGTGCCAGCAGCGAAGAGGGGGTCTTCCGGAATCAGCCCCAGCATTTT. Encoded protein: CASSEEGVFRNQPQHF.

This clone has just one count. The V call is TRBV29-1, the J call TRBJ2-7, with 9 bases matching TRBD1. Germline V lookup: CDR1 SQVTM, CDR2 ANQGSEA. V lost 4 bases to trimming and J lost 3 bases; unmatched junction nucleotides: 7. The CDR3 consists of 14 residues. The CDR3 DNA reads TGCAGCGTTGGTTACAGGGGGCGCATCTACGAGCAGTACTTC. Its protein is CSVGYRGRIYEQYF.

This chain uses TRBV15 with TRBJ2-1; 14 bases fit TRBD2. The V and J ends lost 0 bases and 6 bases, in that order; junction bases with no gene match: 1. The V gene's germline CDR1 is LNHNV and CDR2 YYDKDF (reference sequence). This CDR3 has 16 residues. The CDR3 spells CATSRDGTSGSNEQFF. CDR3 bases: TGTGCCACCAGCAGAGATGGGACTAGCGGGAGCAATGAGCAGTTCTTC.

The chain combines TRBV15 with TRBJ2-7; unclear D gene. V was shortened by 3 bases and J by 0 bases, with 15 bases between the two germline ends. In germline, CDR1 is LNHNV, CDR2 YYDKDF (reference sequence). The CDR3 spans 16 residues. The CDR3 nucleotides read TGTGCCACCAGCAGTGAAGTAGATTATGGCTCCTACGAGCAGTACTTC. This gives the protein CATSSEVDYGSYEQYF.

CDR3 DNA: TGTGCCAGCAGCCCCCCGGGTACCTACAATGAGCAGTTCTTC. Amino acid sequence: CASSPPGTYNEQFF. The chain employs TRBV7-8 and TRBJ2-1; D is unclear. The V gene's germline CDR1 is SGHVS and CDR2 FQNEAQ. Trimming left V 5 bases short and J 2 bases short, with 10 bases between. This CDR3 is built from 14 residues.

V and J are TRBV7-6 and TRBJ2-1, with D maybe TRBD2 (5 bases). The CDR3 has 15 residues. V shed 1 base and J shed 1 base, with 8 bases lying between them. The V gene's germline CDR1 is SGHVS and CDR2 FNYEAQ. CDR3 region: CASSLDTGSYNEQFF. Written as DNA, the CDR3 is TGTGCCAGCAGCTTAGATACGGGATCCTACAATGAGCAGTTCTTC.

V usage is TRBV6-5 and J usage is TRBJ2-7, with 10 bases identical to TRBD1. The germline gives CDR1 MNHEY, CDR2 SVGAGI. V shed 4 bases, J shed 3 bases, and the junction held 3 bases outside the gene matches. The CDR3 is made up of 14 amino acids. This CDR3 reads CASSFRDRGYEQYF. The CDR3 nucleotides read TGTGCCAGCAGTTTCCGGGACAGGGGCTACGAGCAGTACTTC.

The chain couples TRBV5-1 to TRBJ2-3; 7 nucleotides line up with TRBD2. This CDR3 comprises 16 residues. Losses at the gene ends were 5 bases for V and 0 bases for J; bases not matched to a gene: 9. Germline V gene data show CDR1 as SGHRS and CDR2 as YFSETQ. CDR3 nucleotide sequence: TGCGCCAGCAGGCGACCCCTAGCGGATAGCACAGATACGCAGTATTTT. This translates into CASRRPLADSTDTQYF.

The J gene is TRBJ1-3, the V gene TRBV2; D gene ambiguous. The V gene lost 3 bases and the J gene lost 0 bases, with 6 bases spanning the gap. CDR3 length: 14 residues. CDR1 and CDR2 from the germline V gene are SNHLY and FYNNEI. CDR3 sequence (DNA): TGTGCCAGCAGTGACTGGAGCTCTGGAAACACCATATATTTT. This encodes CASSDWSSGNTIYF.

J is TRBJ2-1 and V is TRBV4-2; 14 nucleotides align to TRBD2. The germline V gene encodes CDR1 LGHNA and CDR2 YNFKEQ. The CDR3 has 16 amino acids. With V trimmed by 0 bases and J by 5 bases, 0 bases remained unmatched. The CDR3 nucleotides are TGTGCCAGCAGCCAAGAGGGACTAGCGGGGGACAATGAGCAGTTCTTC. Its protein is CASSQEGLAGDNEQFF.

This chain uses TRBV6-1 with TRBJ1-2, with TRBD1 identical over 11 bases. The germline CDR1 and CDR2 sequences are MNHNS and SASEGT. J gave up 3 bases and V 6 bases, and 6 bases lay outside the gene matches. CDR3 length: 15 amino acids. Here the CDR3 reads CASSRGQGVDYGYTF. The CDR3 DNA reads as TGTGCCAGCAGCCGGGGACAGGGGGTTGACTATGGCTACACCTTC.

The chain carries TRBV6-5 and TRBJ2-7; D may be TRBD1 (5 bases). V was cut by 6 bases and J by 8 bases, with 11 bases left in between. The germline V gene encodes CDR1 MNHEY and CDR2 SVGAGI. The length of the CDR3 is 11 residues. The CDR3 protein is CASSSPGQQYF. DNA for the CDR3: TGTGCCAGCAGCTCCCCAGGGCAGCAGTACTTC.

This clone was seen just once. For the CDR3, the DNA is TGCGCCAGCAGCTCAACGGGACTAGCGGGAGGAGGGCAAGAGACCCAGTACTTC. Translation gives CASSSTGLAGGGQETQYF. The chain carries TRBV5-1 and TRBJ2-5; 15 nucleotides match TRBD2. The CDR3 runs to 18 residues. CDR1 is SGHRS, CDR2 YFSETQ, per germline. V trimming: 3 bases; J trimming: 2 bases; junction bases outside the gene matches: 8.

The chain links TRBV28 to TRBJ2-7, with 10 bases fitting TRBD1. The CDR3 has 14 residues. The junction had 3 bases not matched to a gene; V was cut back by 4 bases and J by 3 bases. CDR1 MDHEN and CDR2 SYDVKM come from the germline V gene. The CDR3 region has the DNA TGTGCCAGCAGTTCTCGGGACAGGGGCTACGAGCAGTACTTC. It is translated as CASSSRDRGYEQYF.

This chain joins TRBV9 and TRBJ2-5; TRBD2 matches 7 bases. This CDR3 contains 15 residues. Germline assignment: CDR1 SGDLS and CDR2 YYNGEE. Trimming removed 0 bases from V and 1 base from J; junction bases left unmatched: 3. The CDR3 coding sequence is TGTGCCAGCAGCGTAGGCGGGAGAGGCCAAGAGACCCAGTACTTC. It translates to CASSVGGRGQETQYF.

In its sample, this clone was seen once. This chain connects TRBV4-2 to TRBJ2-3, with a weak D call TRBD2 (5 bases). This CDR3 region has 15 residues. The V gene's germline CDR1 is LGHNA and CDR2 YNFKEQ. The V gene lost 3 bases and the J gene lost 4 bases, with 14 bases spanning the gap. The CDR3: CASSQSFARADTQYF. The CDR3 coding sequence is TGTGCCAGCAGCCAGTCCTTCGCGCGGGCAGATACGCAGTATTTT.